A single sample gave rise to the 5 T cell receptor beta chains below, sequenced in a study of patients and donors after allogeneic stem cell transplantation. MiXCR, applied by TCRdb to the RT-PCR reads, yields one record per CDR3 protein. Found here are under 200,000 distinct CDR3 sequences, roughly 31% of them singletons; the top ten hold 3.2%. Sample: blood, either unsorted or a sorted T cell fraction (not recorded which). Receptors were obtained from a human donor who was either an allogeneic HSCT recipient or a stem cell or donor lymphocyte infusion donor (not recorded which). It is not recorded whose cells these are; they may come from a transplant donor.

The CDR3 DNA follows: TGCAGTGCCCCCCGGGGCATCGGCGAAGCTTTCTTT. It encodes CSAPRGIGEAFF. The V gene is TRBV20-1, the J gene TRBJ1-1; maybe TRBD1 (5 bases). Germline values: CDR1 DFQATT, CDR2 SNEGSKA (reference sequence). Trimming cost V 6 bases and J 8 bases, with 16 bases left between them. CDR3 length: 12 residues.

This clonotype occurred many times. The rearrangement uses TRBV28 and TRBJ2-3; maybe TRBD2 (6 bases). Germline V gene data show CDR1 as MDHEN and CDR2 as SYDVKM. The CDR3 length is 14 residues. Between the trimmed V and J ends, which lost 2 bases and 0 bases, there was a span of 6 bases. The chain's CDR3 is CASSLAGSTDTQYF. The CDR3 nucleotides are TGTGCCAGCAGTTTAGCGGGGAGCACAGATACGCAGTATTTT. Full variable domain (missing parts from reference TRBV28 and TRBJ2-3): DVKVTQSSRYLVKRTGEKVFLECVQDMDHENMFWYRQDPGLGLRLIYFSYDVKMKEKGDIPEGYSVSREKKERFSLILESASTNQTSMYLCASSLAGSTDTQYFGPGTRLTVL.

V gene TRBV7-9 combines with J gene TRBJ2-1; D is perhaps TRBD1 or TRBD2 (5 bases each). CDR1 and CDR2 from the germline V gene are SEHNR and FQNEAQ (reference sequence). The CDR3 covers 13 residues. The ends were cut back, 6 bases at V and 6 bases at J, with 12 bases in the middle. The CDR3 bases are TGTGCCAGCAGAGCCGGGACCGCCAATGAGCAGTTCTTC. As protein: CASRAGTANEQFF.

This clonotype was found a few times. The genes are TRBV19 and TRBJ2-7; D remains ambiguous. Germline assignment: CDR1 LNHDA and CDR2 SQIVND (reference sequence). The CDR3 has 13 amino acids. Deletions cut 3 bases from V and 0 bases from J, with 6 bases between. This CDR3 reads CASSMGRSYEQYF. CDR3 nucleotides: TGTGCCAGTAGTATGGGCCGCTCCTACGAGCAGTACTTC.

The genes are TRBV29-1 and TRBJ2-7; D may be TRBD2 (7 bases). Trimming stripped 4 bases from V and 5 bases from J, with 21 bases between. This CDR3 has 15 amino acids. Germline CDR1 reads SQVTM; CDR2 reads ANQGSEA. The CDR3 loop is CSVVPPRGGQDEQYF. DNA for the CDR3: TGCAGCGTTGTCCCCCCCAGGGGAGGGCAGGACGAGCAGTACTTC.